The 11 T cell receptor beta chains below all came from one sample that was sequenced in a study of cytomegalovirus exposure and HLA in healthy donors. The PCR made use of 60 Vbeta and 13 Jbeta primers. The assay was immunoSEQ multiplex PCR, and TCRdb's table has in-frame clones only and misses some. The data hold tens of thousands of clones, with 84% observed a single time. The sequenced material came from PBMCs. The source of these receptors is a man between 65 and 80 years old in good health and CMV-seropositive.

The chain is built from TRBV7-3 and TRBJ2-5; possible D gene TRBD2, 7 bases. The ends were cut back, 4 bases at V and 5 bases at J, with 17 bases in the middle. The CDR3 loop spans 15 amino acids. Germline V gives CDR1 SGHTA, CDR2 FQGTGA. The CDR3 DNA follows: TGTGCCAGCAGCTCTCGGGCGGGGGCCGACGAGACCCAGTACTTC. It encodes CASSSRAGADETQYF.

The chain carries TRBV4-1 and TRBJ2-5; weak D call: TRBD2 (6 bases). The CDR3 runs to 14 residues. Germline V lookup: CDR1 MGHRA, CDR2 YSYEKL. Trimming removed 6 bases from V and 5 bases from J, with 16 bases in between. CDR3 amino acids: CASSASHAGETQYF. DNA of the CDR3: TGCGCCAGCAGTGCCAGCCATGCGGGGGAGACCCAGTACTTC.

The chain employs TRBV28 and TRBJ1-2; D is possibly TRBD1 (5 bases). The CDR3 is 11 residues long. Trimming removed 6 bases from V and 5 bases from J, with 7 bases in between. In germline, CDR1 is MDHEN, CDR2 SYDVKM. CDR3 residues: CASRGTYGYTF. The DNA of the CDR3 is TGTGCCAGCAGGGGGACTTATGGCTACACCTTC.

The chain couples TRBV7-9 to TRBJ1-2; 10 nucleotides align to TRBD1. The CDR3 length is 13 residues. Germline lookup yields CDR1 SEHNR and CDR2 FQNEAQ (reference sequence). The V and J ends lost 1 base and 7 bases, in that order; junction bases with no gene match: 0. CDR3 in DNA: TGTGCCAGCAGCTTAGGACAGGGGGCTGGCTACACCTTC. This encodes CASSLGQGAGYTF.

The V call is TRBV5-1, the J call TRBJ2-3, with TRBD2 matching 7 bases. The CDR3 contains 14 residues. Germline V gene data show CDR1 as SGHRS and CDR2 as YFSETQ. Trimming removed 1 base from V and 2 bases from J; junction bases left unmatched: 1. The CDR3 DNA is TGCGCCAGCAGCTTGAGCGGGAACACAGATACGCAGTATTTT. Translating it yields CASSLSGNTDTQYF.

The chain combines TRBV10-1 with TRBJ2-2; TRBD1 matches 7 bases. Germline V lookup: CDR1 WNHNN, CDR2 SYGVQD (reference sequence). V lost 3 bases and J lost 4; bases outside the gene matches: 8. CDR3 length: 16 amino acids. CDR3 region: CASSDHRGGGTGELFF. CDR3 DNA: TGCGCCAGCAGTGACCACAGGGGTGGAGGCACCGGGGAGCTGTTTTTT.

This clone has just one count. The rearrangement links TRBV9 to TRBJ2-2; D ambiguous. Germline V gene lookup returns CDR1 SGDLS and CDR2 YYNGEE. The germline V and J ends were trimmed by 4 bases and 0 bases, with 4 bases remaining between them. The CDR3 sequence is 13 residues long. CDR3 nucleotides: TGTGCCAGCAGCACACCGAACACCGGGGAGCTGTTTTTT. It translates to CASSTPNTGELFF. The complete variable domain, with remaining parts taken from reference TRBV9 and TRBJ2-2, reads DSGVTQTPKHLITATGQRVTLRCSPRSGDLSVYWYQQSLDQGLQFLIQYYNGEERAKGNILERFSAQQFPDLHSELNLSSLELGDSALYFCASSTPNTGELFFGEGSRLTVL.

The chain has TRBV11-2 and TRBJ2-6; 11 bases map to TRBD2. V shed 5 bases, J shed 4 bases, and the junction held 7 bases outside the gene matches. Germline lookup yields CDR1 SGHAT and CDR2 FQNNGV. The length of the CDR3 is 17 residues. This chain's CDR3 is CASSAGSGRAGANVLTF. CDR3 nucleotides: TGTGCCAGCAGCGCTGGTAGCGGGAGGGCCGGGGCCAACGTCCTGACTTTC.

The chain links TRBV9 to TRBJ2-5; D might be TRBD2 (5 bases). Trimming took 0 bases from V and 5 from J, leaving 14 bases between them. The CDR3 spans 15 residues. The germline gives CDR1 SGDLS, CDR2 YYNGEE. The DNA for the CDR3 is TGTGCCAGCAGCGTAGCGGGCGGGCCATTGGAGACCCAGTACTTC. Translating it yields CASSVAGGPLETQYF.

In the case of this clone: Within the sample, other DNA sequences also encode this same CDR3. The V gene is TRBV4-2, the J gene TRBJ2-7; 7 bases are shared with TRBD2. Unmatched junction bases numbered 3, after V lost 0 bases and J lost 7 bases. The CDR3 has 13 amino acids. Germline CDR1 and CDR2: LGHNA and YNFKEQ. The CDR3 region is CASSQDWGGEQYF. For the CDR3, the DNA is TGTGCCAGCAGCCAAGATTGGGGAGGGGAGCAGTACTTC.

Written as DNA, the CDR3 is TGCGCCAGCAGCTTAGACGGGAGGGCCGTAGAGACCCAGTACTTC. Its protein product is CASSLDGRAVETQYF. The chain joins TRBV5-1 to TRBJ2-5; 8 bases line up with TRBD2. The germline gives CDR1 SGHRS, CDR2 YFSETQ. V lost 2 bases, J lost 4 bases, and 7 bases stayed unmatched. The CDR3 runs to 15 residues.